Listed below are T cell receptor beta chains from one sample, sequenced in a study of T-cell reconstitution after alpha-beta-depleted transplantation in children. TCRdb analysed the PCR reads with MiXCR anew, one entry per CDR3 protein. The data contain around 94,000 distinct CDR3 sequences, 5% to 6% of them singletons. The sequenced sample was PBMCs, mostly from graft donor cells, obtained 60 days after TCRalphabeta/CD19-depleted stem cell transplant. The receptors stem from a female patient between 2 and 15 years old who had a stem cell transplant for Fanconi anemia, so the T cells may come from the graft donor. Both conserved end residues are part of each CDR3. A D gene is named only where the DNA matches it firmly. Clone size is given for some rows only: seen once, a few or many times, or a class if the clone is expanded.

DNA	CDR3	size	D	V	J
TGTGCCAGCAGAGAGGGTGATAATGAGCAGTTCTTC	CASREGDNEQFF	many	-	TRBV28	TRBJ2-1
TGTGCCAGCAGCCAAGGTATAGGAGCCGAGGGTGAGCAGTTCTTC	CASSQGIGAEGEQFF	many	-	TRBV4-2	TRBJ2-1
TGCAGTGCTGAGGGGGTACTAGCGGGGGGCCGTGGAGATACGCAGTATTTT	CSAEGVLAGGRGDTQYF	few	TRBD2	TRBV20-1	TRBJ2-3
TGTGCCAGCAGCCAAGGGGGGCTCCCTATGAACACTGAAGCTTTCTTT	CASSQGGLPMNTEAFF	many	-	TRBV3-1	TRBJ1-1
TGTGCCAGCAGGTTACCGGGACTAGCTCAAGATACGCAGTATTTT	CASRLPGLAQDTQYF	many	TRBD2	TRBV7-2	TRBJ2-3
TGCAGTGCTAGACGTAGCGGGAGGGTGGCCTACGAGCAGTACTTC	CSARRSGRVAYEQYF	few	TRBD2	TRBV20-1	TRBJ2-7
TGTGCCAGCAGCGTAGGCACGGGGGCGAGGTTGGACACTGAAGCTTTCTTT	CASSVGTGARLDTEAFF	-	-	TRBV9	TRBJ1-1
TGTGCCAGCAGCAAAGTCGGGACTACTAGCACAGATACGCAGTATTTT	CASSKVGTTSTDTQYF	many	-	TRBV21-1	TRBJ2-3
TGTGCCATCAACTCCGGGGCTGCAGATACGCAGTATTTT	CAINSGAADTQYF	-	-	TRBV10-3	TRBJ2-3
TGCAGTGCTAGTATATCCAGATTTCAGTACTTC	CSASISRFQYF	many	-	TRBV20-1	TRBJ2-4
TGCGCCAGCAGCTTGACAGGGGTTGAAGATACGCAGTATTTT	CASSLTGVEDTQYF	many	TRBD1	TRBV5-1	TRBJ2-3
TGTGCCAGCAGCGTAGGTGGGAGAGACAATGAGCAGTTCTTC	CASSVGGRDNEQFF	few	-	TRBV9	TRBJ2-1
TGTGCCAGCAGCTTACTTCCTAGCGGGGTTGGTGAGCAGTTCTTC	CASSLLPSGVGEQFF	many	TRBD2	TRBV7-6	TRBJ2-1
TGTGCCAGCAGCCGGGTGGGTGGGTTAGGGACCAACATTCAGTACTTC	CASSRVGGLGTNIQYF	few	-	TRBV4-2	TRBJ2-4
TGTGCCAGCAGCCAAGACTGGGTCCCCGGATACGAGCAGTACTTC	CASSQDWVPGYEQYF	-	-	TRBV3-1	TRBJ2-7
TGTGCCAGCAGTTTAAGCCCTGGGTACCAAGAGACCCAGTACTTC	CASSLSPGYQETQYF	many	-	TRBV28	TRBJ2-5
TGCAGTGCTACTAACTATGGCTACACCTTC	CSATNYGYTF	few	-	TRBV20-1	TRBJ1-2
TGTGCCAGCAGTTACCCCTCAGGGGGCGGAGAGACCCAGTACTTC	CASSYPSGGGETQYF	many	TRBD1	TRBV6-5	TRBJ2-5
TGTGCCAGCTCATCTGGGCTGTTTAGCTCTGGGGCCAACGTCCTGACTTTC	CASSSGLFSSGANVLTF	many	-	TRBV18	TRBJ2-6
TGTGCCAGTAATACCCTCACAGGGAAAACTGAAGCTTTCTTT	CASNTLTGKTEAFF	many	-	TRBV27	TRBJ1-1
TGCAGTGCTCCTATACTACTAGCGGGAGGAGTAGATACGCAGTATTTT	CSAPILLAGGVDTQYF	many	TRBD2	TRBV20-1	TRBJ2-3
TGCAGCGTTGCGTATACAGGGGGTTGGGGACAAGAGACCCAGTACTTC	CSVAYTGGWGQETQYF	-	TRBD1	TRBV29-1	TRBJ2-5
TGCGCCAGCAGCCCGGGGACTAGCGGGGGGGTTAAGAACACAGATACGCAGTATTTT	CASSPGTSGGVKNTDTQYF	many	TRBD2	TRBV5-1	TRBJ2-3
TGCGCCAGCAGCACAGGACTAGCCTCGGAGACCCAGTACTTC	CASSTGLASETQYF	many	TRBD2	TRBV5-1	TRBJ2-5
TGTGCCAGCTCACCACTCGGCAATGAGCAGTTCTTC	CASSPLGNEQFF	many	-	TRBV18	TRBJ2-1
TGTGCCAGCAGCTTCCACCGGACTAGCCGTCCAGAGACCCAGTACTTC	CASSFHRTSRPETQYF	-	TRBD2	TRBV7-8	TRBJ2-5
TGTGCCAGCAGCTTTTACAGGGGGGTGAACACAGATACGCAGTATTTT	CASSFYRGVNTDTQYF	many	TRBD1	TRBV7-2	TRBJ2-3
TGTGCCAGCAGACCCCTGAAGCGGGGGAACAATGAGCAGTTCTTC	CASRPLKRGNNEQFF	many	TRBD2	TRBV28	TRBJ2-1
TGTGCCAGCAGCCTACGACTAGTTGGCAATGAGCAGTTCTTC	CASSLRLVGNEQFF	many	-	TRBV9	TRBJ2-1
TGCGCCAGCAGACCCGGGACAGGAGGACCAGATACGCAGTATTTT	CASRPGTGGPDTQYF	-	TRBD1	TRBV5-1	TRBJ2-3
TGTGCCAGCAGTCGGGGACTAGCGACCACAGATACGCAGTATTTT	CASSRGLATTDTQYF	many	TRBD2	TRBV12-3/TRBV12-4	TRBJ2-3
TGTGCCAGCAGCTTAGACGCGGGAGAGACCCAGTACTTC	CASSLDAGETQYF	few	-	TRBV7-9	TRBJ2-5
TGTGCCAGCAGTTTATTCGCAGGTGGGACCGGGGTGCTGTTTTTT	CASSLFAGGTGVLFF	few	-	TRBV12-3/TRBV12-4	TRBJ2-2
TGTGCCAGCAGGCGAGGGACAGGGCACTCTGGAAACACCATATATTTT	CASRRGTGHSGNTIYF	medium-sized	TRBD1	TRBV28	TRBJ1-3
TGTGCCAGCTCCCGAGGATATGGGCTGCCCCTCCACTTT	CASSRGYGLPLHF	few	-	TRBV9	TRBJ1-6
TGTGCCAGCAGCATCTCCGGACTAGCGGGGTTAGATACGCAGTATTTT	CASSISGLAGLDTQYF	many	TRBD2	TRBV7-2	TRBJ2-3
TGCGCCAGCAGAGGAGCGGGAGGCGAGACCCAGTACTTC	CASRGAGGETQYF	many	TRBD2	TRBV5-1	TRBJ2-5
TGTGCCAGCAGTTATGACAGATCCGGGCCGGGTACGCAGTATTTT	CASSYDRSGPGTQYF	many	-	TRBV12-3/TRBV12-4	TRBJ2-3
TGTGCCAGCAGTGAACCTCTCGGCGTGGGCGGGAGGAAAGAGCAGTTCTTC	CASSEPLGVGGRKEQFF	few	TRBD2	TRBV6-1	TRBJ2-1
TGTGCCAGCAGCTTCGGGGGGTCCTACGAGCAGTACTTC	CASSFGGSYEQYF	few	TRBD2	TRBV7-9	TRBJ2-7
TGTGCCAGCAGTGAGACTAGCGGACACTACGAGCAGTACTTC	CASSETSGHYEQYF	many	TRBD2	TRBV2	TRBJ2-7
TGTGCCAGCAGTGTCTTGGCGGGGGGGCAAGAGACCCAGTACTTC	CASSVLAGGQETQYF	many	TRBD2	TRBV6-1	TRBJ2-5
TGTGCCAGCAGCTCTCCGGACAGGGTTGGTGAAGCTTTCTTT	CASSSPDRVGEAFF	many	TRBD1	TRBV12-3/TRBV12-4	TRBJ1-1
TGTGCCAGCAGCGATCCCCCTGACAGTCCGGGTAGAGTCCCCGAGCAGTACTTC	CASSDPPDSPGRVPEQYF	few	-	TRBV9	TRBJ2-7
TGTGCCAGCAGCCCCTTCCGCGGGGGCCAAGAGACCCAGTACTTC	CASSPFRGGQETQYF	few	TRBD2	TRBV3-1	TRBJ2-5
TGCGCCAGCAGCCACGTGTACAATGAGCAGTTCTTC	CASSHVYNEQFF	many	-	TRBV5-1	TRBJ2-1
TGCGCCAGCAGGCCGACTAGCGGAACGAACACCGGGGAGCTGTTTTTT	CASRPTSGTNTGELFF	many	TRBD2	TRBV10-2	TRBJ2-2
TGTGCCAGCAGTTTCGGGACTAGATCGTGGACCTCCTACGAGCAGTACTTC	CASSFGTRSWTSYEQYF	many	TRBD2	TRBV12-3/TRBV12-4	TRBJ2-7
TGCAGTGCTCGGGGGACTGGTTCCAATGAGCAGTTCTTC	CSARGTGSNEQFF	many	-	TRBV20-1	TRBJ2-1
TGTGCCAGCTCACTCACGATGACCACAGATACGCAGTATTTT	CASSLTMTTDTQYF	-	-	TRBV18	TRBJ2-3
TGTGCCAGCAGCTTAGAAAGGCTGAGCTCCTACGAGCAGTACTTC	CASSLERLSSYEQYF	many	-	TRBV7-2	TRBJ2-7
TGCAGTGCCTCGAGGGGGGCGAACACCGGGGAGCTGTTTTTT	CSASRGANTGELFF	many	-	TRBV20-1	TRBJ2-2
TGTGCCAGCAGCCTAAGCGGGAGTGAGTACGAGCAGTACTTC	CASSLSGSEYEQYF	many	TRBD2	TRBV5-4	TRBJ2-7
TGTGCCAGTCGGAGGGGGGGACAGGGGACCTACGAGCAGTACTTC	CASRRGGQGTYEQYF	many	TRBD1	TRBV6-5	TRBJ2-7
TGTGCCATCAACCCGTCAAACACCGGGGAGCTGTTTTTT	CAINPSNTGELFF	many	-	TRBV10-3	TRBJ2-2
TGTGCCAGCAGCTTTGGCACGGGGGATCAGCCCCAGCATTTT	CASSFGTGDQPQHF	many	-	TRBV7-6	TRBJ1-5
TGTGCCAGCGCGGATCCCGGGGAGCTGTTTTTT	CASADPGELFF	many	-	TRBV3-1	TRBJ2-2